This T cell receptor (beta chain) derives from a study of shared clonotypes between healthy human individuals. Study-wide results and caveats: A reduction in generation probabilities was seen for non-shared clonotypes relative to those shared by all four donors. The study sampled only blood, and tissue repertoires likely differ.

In the source study's methods: Owing to the provision of junction-only sequences devoid of quality scores by immunoSEQ, filtering differed. Produced via immunoSEQ multiplex PCR; TCRdb's table is partial and in-frame only. That table supplies the V and J calls and clone size; D and trimming were determined from the DNA. The data show roughly 500,000 clones, 95% to 96% seen once. On this clone itself: As yet, its antigen is unknown.

Germline V gene lookup returns CDR1 MNHNY and CDR2 SVGAGI (reference sequence). The CDR3 extends over 13 amino acids. V was pared by 2 bases and J by 7 bases, with 4 bases of the junction left unmatched. The V gene is TRBV6-6, the J gene TRBJ1-2; 7 bases map to TRBD1. Material: naive CD4+ T cells sorted from blood. Subset reported: CD45RA+ positively selected. This clonotype was sampled from a woman aged 25 to 39 in good health. The CDR3 coding sequence is TGTGCCAGCAGTTACGGAGGGACAGCTGGCTACACCTTC. It yields the protein CASSYGGTAGYTF.